The 20 T cell receptor beta chains presented below share a single source sample, sequenced in a study of regulatory T cells in long-lasting Graves disease. The time point here: newly diagnosed GD, antithyroid drugs for less than 3 months. Researchers made the TCR library from RNA that was extracted from PBMCs. TCR beta libraries were built with iRepertoire HTBI primers and Arm-PCR of CDR3 regions. One entry per CDR3 protein results from TCRdb running MiXCR on the multiplex PCR reads. The sample has about 540,000 distinct CDR3 sequences; roughly 12% are singletons. These same records also appear under a second study, on T cells in Graves' hyperthyroidism and ophthalmopathy.

This specimen consisted of peripheral blood mononuclear cells (PBMCs), obtained at new diagnosis, from a patient treated with antithyroid drugs. These receptors all come from a man between 25 and 39 years old with Graves disease.

Note on this clonotype: A much larger clonotype is one base distant, so this may be a read error. The chain couples TRBV12-3 or TRBV12-4 to TRBJ2-1; no reliable D call. The CDR3 contains 15 residues. Trimming cost V 6 bases and J 0 bases, with 12 bases left between them. The CDR3 loop reads CASSRGASSYNEQFF. The DNA of the CDR3 is TGTGCCAGCAGCCGCGGCGCCAGCTCCTACAATGAGCAGTTCTTC.

The rearrangement links TRBV5-8 to TRBJ1-2; D might be TRBD1 (6 bases). Germline-derived CDR1 and CDR2 are SGHTS and YDEGEE. The V end lost 4 bases, the J end lost 1 base, and 17 bases lay between the germline ends. The CDR3 sequence is 16 residues long. The CDR3 reads CASSPLMGASNYGYTF. Written as DNA, the CDR3 is TGTGCCAGCAGCCCCCTCATGGGGGCGAGTAACTATGGCTACACCTTC.

This clonotype was seen ten or more times. The genes are TRBV29-1 and TRBJ1-1; TRBD1 agrees at 7 bases. J gave up 7 bases and V 1 base, and 12 bases lay outside the gene matches. Germline V lookup: CDR1 SQVTM, CDR2 ANQGSEA. The CDR3 is made up of 15 amino acids. DNA for the CDR3: TGCAGCGTTGAAGTTTCGACAGGGAGAGGCTTTGAAGCTTTCTTT. It encodes CSVEVSTGRGFEAFF.

A remark on this clonotype: This could be a read error, since a much larger clone is one nucleotide away. This chain joins TRBV6-2 or TRBV6-3 and TRBJ2-3, with 10 nucleotides matching TRBD2. The length of the CDR3 is 15 residues. The V gene's germline CDR1 is MNHEY and CDR2 SVGEGT. J was trimmed by 5 bases and V by 5 bases; bases with no gene match: 7. Here the CDR3 reads CASSQASGGRDTQYF. CDR3 bases: TGTGCCAGCAGTCAAGCTAGCGGGGGACGAGATACGCAGTATTTT.

As for this clonotype: A clone one base away is much larger, so this may be a read error. V usage is TRBV6-2 or TRBV6-3 and J usage is TRBJ1-1; D not resolved. V was clipped by 2 bases and J by 5 bases, with 9 bases between them. The V gene's germline CDR1 is MNHEY and CDR2 SVGEGT. The CDR3 runs to 13 residues. CDR3 in amino acids: CASSYATRTEAFF. For the CDR3, the DNA is TGTGCCAGCAGTTACGCGACACGGACTGAAGCTTTCTTT.

This clonotype was seen ten or more times. V gene TRBV7-9 combines with J gene TRBJ2-3; 7 bases map to TRBD2. CDR1 is SEHNR and CDR2 is FQNEAQ in the germline V gene (reference sequence). CDR3 length: 12 amino acids. The junction had 2 bases not matched to a gene; V was cut back by 5 bases and J by 6 bases. CDR3 sequence reads: CASSTRGDTQYF. CDR3 sequence (DNA): TGTGCCAGCAGCACGCGGGGGGATACGCAGTATTTT.

This clonotype was found once. The likely explanation is a read error, given a far larger clone one base away. J is TRBJ2-1 and V is TRBV7-2; unclear D gene. CDR1 and CDR2 (germline): SGHTA, FQGNSA. The CDR3 consists of 14 residues. Between the trimmed V and J ends, which lost 1 base and 6 bases, there was a span of 10 bases. The CDR3 coding sequence is TGTGCCAGCAGCTTAGGAGGCGGAATCAATGAGCAGTTCTTC. Encoded protein: CASSLGGGINEQFF.

Ten or more counts support this clonotype. The genes are TRBV9 and TRBJ2-1; 15 bases are shared with TRBD2. This CDR3 spans 15 amino acids. Unmatched junction bases numbered 6, after V lost 4 bases and J lost 10 bases. Germline V lookup: CDR1 SGDLS, CDR2 YYNGEE. Written as DNA, the CDR3 is TGTGCCAGCAGCTCCGGACTAGCGGGAGGGGACGAGCAGTTCTTC. Translated: CASSSGLAGGDEQFF.

This clonotype was observed at least ten times. The rearrangement joins TRBV27 to TRBJ2-6; tentatively, D is TRBD1 (6 bases). The V gene lost 6 bases and the J gene lost 2 bases, with 20 bases spanning the gap. This CDR3 is built from 18 residues. CDR1 is MNHEY, CDR2 SMNVEV, per germline (reference sequence). CDR3 sequence: CASSLTTGPFTGANVLTF. In DNA, the CDR3 is TGTGCCAGCAGCCTCACAACAGGGCCCTTCACTGGGGCCAACGTCCTGACTTTC.

This clonotype was detected ten times or more. The J gene is TRBJ2-7, the V gene TRBV7-9; D possibly corresponds to TRBD2 (5 bases). CDR3 size: 14 residues. Germline values: CDR1 SEHNR, CDR2 FQNEAQ (reference sequence). Between the trimmed V and J ends, which lost 3 bases and 3 bases, there was a span of 12 bases. The CDR3 sequence is CASSFGGLVYEQYF. In nucleotides, the CDR3 is TGTGCCAGCAGCTTCGGCGGGTTGGTCTACGAGCAGTACTTC.

V is TRBV29-1 and J is TRBJ2-2, with D tentatively TRBD1 (6 bases). This CDR3 is 18 amino acids long. Germline V gene lookup returns CDR1 SQVTM and CDR2 ANQGSEA. The V end was cut by 2 bases, the J end by 2 bases, with 21 bases between. The CDR3 loop is CSVERAGAWYNNTGELFF. In DNA, the CDR3 is TGCAGCGTTGAACGGGCAGGGGCCTGGTACAACAACACCGGGGAGCTGTTTTTT.

This clonotype was seen many times. The chain joins TRBV11-1 to TRBJ2-2; 13 nucleotides align to TRBD2. Germline loops: CDR1 SGHAT, CDR2 FQDESV (reference sequence). The CDR3 is 17 residues long. V shed 0 bases, J shed 5 bases, and the junction held 3 bases outside the gene matches. CDR3 residues: CASSLATSGRWTGELFF. CDR3 bases: TGTGCCAGCAGCTTAGCGACTAGCGGGAGGTGGACCGGGGAGCTGTTTTTT.

This clonotype was recorded at least ten times. The chain has TRBV12-3 or TRBV12-4 and TRBJ2-7, with D perhaps TRBD2 (6 bases). CDR3 length: 13 residues. Trimming took off 10 bases at V and 2 bases at J, with 15 bases between the two ends. Written as DNA, the CDR3 is TGTGCCACCGGGCACAGGACTACCTACGAGCAGTACTTC. Its protein is CATGHRTTYEQYF.

The chain combines TRBV20-1 with TRBJ1-1; D gene ambiguous. Trimming removed 5 bases from V and 3 bases from J, with 13 bases in between. The CDR3 has 13 amino acids. Germline CDR1 reads DFQATT; CDR2 reads SNEGSKA (reference sequence). CDR3 nucleotides: TGCAGTGCTCCTCTCTGGTGGGACACTGAAGCTTTCTTT. The encoded protein is CSAPLWWDTEAFF.

This clonotype was picked up many times. The germline gene is not matched at one end of the junction; a read error may be the cause. The chain is built from TRBV7-9 and TRBJ2-1; 9 nucleotides agree with TRBD2. Germline CDR1 reads SEHNR; CDR2 reads FQNEAQ (reference sequence). The CDR3 is 15 residues long. The CDR3 loop is CASSLGRTSENEQFF. The CDR3 DNA is TGCGCCAGCAGCTTAGGAAGGACTAGCGAGAATGAGCAGTTCTTC.

In this sample, this clonotype turned up a few times. Just one base apart from a much larger clone, this may be a read error. V usage is TRBV13 and J usage is TRBJ2-3; possibly TRBD1 for D (5 bases). The germline V and J ends were trimmed by 4 bases and 2 bases, with 13 bases remaining between them. Germline loops: CDR1 PRHDT, CDR2 FYEKMQ (reference sequence). This CDR3 has 15 amino acids. In nucleotides, the CDR3 is TGTGCCAGCAGCTCCCAGGGTTTCGACACAGATACGCAGTATTTT. Protein: CASSSQGFDTDTQYF.

V and J are TRBV6-9 and TRBJ1-2, with D unresolved. CDR3 length: 13 amino acids. Trimming removed 4 bases from V and 7 bases from J, with 13 bases in between. Germline V CDR1 and CDR2: MNHGY, SVAAGI. Here the CDR3 reads CASSSAPSGGYTF. The CDR3 coding sequence is TGTGCCAGCAGTTCGGCCCCCTCCGGTGGCTACACCTTC.

This sequence joins TRBV19 and TRBJ1-5; D call uncertain. The V and J ends lost 5 bases and 0 bases respectively, with 17 bases between them. The V gene's germline CDR1 is LNHDA and CDR2 SQIVND (reference sequence). The CDR3 sequence is 17 residues long. In DNA form, the CDR3 reads TGTGCCAGTAGTTCCCCCGGGAGGCTAAATAGCAATCAGCCCCAGCATTTT. This codes for CASSSPGRLNSNQPQHF.

This clonotype appeared many times. This chain joins TRBV7-2 and TRBJ2-5; D is undetermined. The CDR3 runs 11 residues. V was clipped by 6 bases and J by 5 bases, with 7 bases between them. CDR1 and CDR2 (germline): SGHTA, FQGNSA. CDR3 protein: CASSRSETQYF. The CDR3 DNA is TGTGCCAGCAGTCGTTCCGAGACCCAGTACTTC.

This clonotype was detected many times. V gene TRBV27 combines with J gene TRBJ1-5; TRBD1 agrees at 7 bases. J was trimmed by 5 bases and V by 4 bases; bases with no gene match: 8. This CDR3 region has 15 residues. The germline CDR1 and CDR2 sequences are MNHEY and SMNVEV (reference sequence). The DNA of the CDR3 is TGTGCCAGCAGTTCAGAGGGGGCTGGGGATCAGCCCCAGCATTTT. This translates into CASSSEGAGDQPQHF.